This entry lists 30 T cell receptor beta chains sequenced from one sample in a study of T cell responses to AZD1222 COVID-19 vaccine (dated by TCRdb to the early 2020s). The library was produced with the immunoSEQ multiplex PCR assay. TCRdb mirrors the immuneACCESS table, restricted to in-frame sequences. Some clones are absent from its copies; in checked studies, under half trace to an unresolved V gene, and the reason for the others is unknown. This sample has approximately 100,000 clones in its table, and about 85% of those were observed once. Less than 2.5% of the sample belongs to the ten largest clones. Explained via the paper, the time point label denotes: about 28 days (+/-7) after the second vaccine dose. The sample was peripheral blood, taken 28 days after the second AZD1222 dose. The receptors here all came from an adult who received the AZD1222 COVID-19 vaccine.

The CDR3 DNA is TGTGCCAGCAGCGCTCCGGGACTAGGCGCAGATACGCAGTATTTT. Translated, it gives CASSAPGLGADTQYF. The chain uses TRBV9 and TRBJ2-3; TRBD2 aligns across 8 bases. This CDR3 has 15 amino acids. Germline lookup yields CDR1 SGDLS and CDR2 YYNGEE. V was clipped by 3 bases and J by 4 bases; unmatched bases: 7.

The V gene is TRBV2, the J gene TRBJ1-5; D not certain. The CDR3 extends over 13 amino acids. Trimming removed 4 bases from V and 3 bases from J, with 7 bases in between. CDR1 is SNHLY and CDR2 is FYNNEI in the germline V gene. The CDR3 sequence is CASSGGANQPQHF. The CDR3 DNA is TGTGCCAGCAGTGGTGGAGCCAATCAGCCCCAGCATTTT.

V is TRBV14 and J is TRBJ1-6; no definite D call. The CDR3 spans 15 residues. Looked up from germline, CDR1 is SGHDN and CDR2 is FVKESK. V gave up 0 bases and J gave up 3 bases, with 6 bases separating them. This CDR3 reads CASSQEHGYNSPLHF. The CDR3, as DNA: TGTGCCAGCAGCCAAGAACACGGCTATAATTCACCCCTCCACTTT.

J is TRBJ2-7 and V is TRBV10-3, with no clear D. Germline V gene lookup returns CDR1 ENHRY and CDR2 SYGVKD. The CDR3 extends over 12 amino acids. The V end lost 0 bases, the J end lost 3 bases, and 3 bases lay between the germline ends. The chain's CDR3 is CAISESNYEQYF. The DNA of the CDR3 is TGTGCCATCAGTGAGTCTAACTACGAGCAGTACTTC.

The chain is built from TRBV4-2 and TRBJ2-7; 8 bases align to TRBD1. This CDR3 is built from 14 residues. The J segment lost 1 base and the V segment lost 5 bases, leaving 4 bases of the junction unmatched. From germline, CDR1 is LGHNA and CDR2 YNFKEQ. The CDR3 coding sequence is TGTGCCAGCAGCGACGGGACAGGATCCTACGAGCAGTACTTC. It encodes CASSDGTGSYEQYF.

The table lists this clone with a count of one. The J gene is TRBJ1-5, the V gene TRBV6-1, with D uncertain. The CDR3 contains 13 residues. Trimming took 1 base from V and 9 from J, leaving 10 bases between them. Germline CDR1 and CDR2: MNHNS and SASEGT. The CDR3 coding sequence is TGTGCCAGCAGTGAAGAGTGGGTAGGGCCCCAGCATTTT. Its protein product is CASSEEWVGPQHF.

The chain employs TRBV28 and TRBJ2-1, with D tentatively TRBD2 (6 bases). V was cut by 2 bases and J by 0 bases, with 14 bases left in between. The germline V gene has CDR1 MDHEN and CDR2 SYDVKM. This CDR3 has 17 residues. CDR3 residues: CASSLAAAGSSYNEQFF. The CDR3 DNA reads as TGTGCCAGCAGTTTAGCCGCCGCGGGGAGCTCCTACAATGAGCAGTTCTTC.

The J gene is TRBJ2-7, the V gene TRBV7-2; maybe TRBD2 (5 bases). The germline V gene has CDR1 SGHTA and CDR2 FQGNSA. The CDR3 has 15 residues. Deletions cut 2 bases from V and 3 bases from J, with 14 bases between. The CDR3 region has the DNA TGTGCCAGCAGCTTAACAAGCGGCCAACACTACGAGCAGTACTTC. Translation: CASSLTSGQHYEQYF.

The V and J genes are TRBV24-1 and TRBJ2-3, with D unclear. The CDR3 is 14 residues long. CDR1 is KGHDR and CDR2 is SFDVKD in the germline V gene. Trimming stripped 7 bases from V and 1 base from J, with 11 bases between. CDR3 loop: CATRGPSRTDTQYF. The DNA of the CDR3 is TGTGCCACCAGGGGTCCAAGTCGCACAGATACGCAGTATTTT.

This clone appeared a few times. The chain couples TRBV18 to TRBJ1-1; no clear D. V gave up 3 bases and J gave up 1 base, with 6 bases separating them. CDR1 is KGHSH and CDR2 is LQKENI in the germline V gene. CDR3 size: 13 residues. CDR3 nucleotide sequence: TGTGCCAGCTCACCTACAGCGAACACTGAAGCTTTCTTT. Encoded protein: CASSPTANTEAFF.

CDR3 amino acids: CASSLLAADSYNEQFF. The CDR3 DNA reads as TGTGCCAGCAGCCTCCTAGCGGCAGACTCCTACAATGAGCAGTTCTTC. The genes are TRBV3-1 (or the pseudogene TRBV3-2) and TRBJ2-1; 7 positions match TRBD2. The V gene's germline CDR1 is LGHDT and CDR2 YNNKEL (reference sequence). The V segment lost 4 bases and the J segment 0 bases; nucleotides outside the gene matches: 6. The CDR3 extends over 16 amino acids.

The CDR3 here is CASRSRQGARQPQHF. The CDR3 DNA sequence: TGTGCCAGCAGATCAAGACAGGGGGCTCGTCAGCCCCAGCATTTT. This chain connects TRBV6-5 to TRBJ1-5; 10 nucleotides agree with TRBD1. The CDR3 has 15 residues. V was clipped by 6 bases and J by 6 bases; unmatched bases: 8. The germline V gene has CDR1 MNHEY and CDR2 SVGAGI.

This chain joins TRBV4-1 and TRBJ2-4; D might be TRBD1 (5 bases). This CDR3 spans 14 amino acids. The germline V gene has CDR1 MGHRA and CDR2 YSYEKL. V was clipped by 1 base and J by 9 bases, with 13 bases between them. The CDR3 DNA reads TGCGCCAGCAGCCAAGTTCCACGAAGGGGCATTCAGTACTTC. Protein sequence: CASSQVPRRGIQYF.

This chain links TRBV28 with TRBJ1-1; 9 bases are a match to TRBD1. The V gene's germline CDR1 is MDHEN and CDR2 SYDVKM. V gave up 3 bases and J gave up 4 bases; unmatched junction bases: 9. CDR3 length equals 16 residues. The CDR3 reads CASSFLDRGAGTEAFF. Written as DNA, the CDR3 is TGTGCCAGCAGTTTTCTTGACAGGGGGGCGGGCACTGAAGCTTTCTTT.

The chain links TRBV27 to TRBJ1-2; tentative D call: TRBD1 (5 bases). Germline values: CDR1 MNHEY, CDR2 SMNVEV (reference sequence). Trimming took off 6 bases at V and 2 bases at J, with 13 bases between the two ends. The CDR3 sequence is 14 residues long. CDR3 DNA sequence: TGTGCCAGCAGACCCACTGGGGGAAACTATGGCTACACCTTC. This sequence encodes CASRPTGGNYGYTF.

The chain joins TRBV6-5 to TRBJ1-6, with a weak D call TRBD1 (6 bases). The CDR3 length is 14 residues. Looked up from germline, CDR1 is MNHEY and CDR2 is SVGAGI. Deletions cut 6 bases from V and 6 bases from J, with 12 bases between. This CDR3 is CASRQGYVNSPLHF. As DNA, the CDR3 is TGTGCCAGCAGACAGGGATATGTTAATTCACCCCTCCACTTT.

The V and J genes are TRBV28 and TRBJ1-5, with TRBD1 matching 11 bases. There are 18 residues in the CDR3. V shed 5 bases, J shed 1 base, and the junction held 10 bases outside the gene matches. Per the germline V gene, CDR1 is MDHEN and CDR2 is SYDVKM. In nucleotides, the CDR3 is TGTGCCAGCAGTACGGGACAGGGGGTTTCCTGGAGCAATCAGCCCCAGCATTTT. It specifies CASSTGQGVSWSNQPQHF.

The chain recombines TRBV7-9 with TRBJ1-2; possibly TRBD1 for D (6 bases). The CDR3 covers 14 residues. With 1 base removed from V and 9 bases from J, the gap between germline ends came to 15 bases. Germline V gene lookup returns CDR1 SEHNR and CDR2 FQNEAQ (reference sequence). The CDR3 spells CASSLEAGVESYTF. The CDR3 DNA reads as TGTGCCAGCAGCTTAGAGGCAGGGGTTGAAAGCTACACCTTC.

The chain uses TRBV18 and TRBJ1-5, with no clear D. V gave up 6 bases and J gave up 7 bases, with 13 bases separating them. Germline CDR1 KGHSH, CDR2 LQKENI. The CDR3 extends over 13 amino acids. The CDR3 region has the DNA TGTGCCAGCTCGACGGCATGGAGGCAGCCCCAGCATTTT. Residues: CASSTAWRQPQHF.

This clone was picked up one time. The V gene is TRBV4-2, the J gene TRBJ2-1, with D possibly matching TRBD2 (5 bases). V lost 0 bases and J 3 bases, leaving 12 bases between the germline ends. The CDR3 spans 16 residues. Germline CDR1 is LGHNA and CDR2 is YNFKEQ. CDR3 region: CASSQEERRDYNEQFF. In DNA, the CDR3 is TGTGCCAGCAGCCAAGAAGAGAGACGGGACTACAATGAGCAGTTCTTC.

This chain connects TRBV12-3 or TRBV12-4 to TRBJ1-2; a weak D match, TRBD1 (6 bases). Trimming cost V 3 bases and J 8 bases, with 10 bases left between them. The CDR3 length is 12 residues. This chain's CDR3 is CASSFEGDGYTF. Written as DNA, the CDR3 is TGTGCCAGCAGTTTTGAGGGGGACGGCTACACCTTC.

This clone occurred once. The chain combines TRBV5-1 with TRBJ2-3; D not certain. V gave up 0 bases and J gave up 0 bases, with 8 bases separating them. Germline V gene lookup returns CDR1 SGHRS and CDR2 YFSETQ. This CDR3 spans 15 amino acids. In DNA form, the CDR3 reads TGCGCCAGCAGCTTGGGGAGTCCAAGCACAGATACGCAGTATTTT. Protein sequence: CASSLGSPSTDTQYF.

The rearrangement uses TRBV10-2 and TRBJ2-3; D is undetermined. Germline CDR1 is WSHSY and CDR2 is SAAADI. V was trimmed by 0 bases and J by 4 bases, leaving 5 bases between them. This CDR3 is built from 13 residues. The DNA for the CDR3 is TGCGCCAGCAGTGAGTCTGTTGCAGATACGCAGTATTTT. As protein: CASSESVADTQYF.

The chain carries TRBV7-9 and TRBJ2-1, with TRBD1 matching over 9 bases. Germline CDR1 is SEHNR and CDR2 is FQNEAQ (reference sequence). The CDR3 runs 16 residues. The J segment lost 8 bases and the V segment lost 3 bases, leaving 11 bases of the junction unmatched. The CDR3 sequence is CASSFFNSGQGDEQFF. CDR3 in DNA: TGTGCCAGCAGCTTCTTCAACTCGGGACAGGGAGATGAGCAGTTCTTC.

The chain recombines TRBV19 with TRBJ1-1, with TRBD1 matching over 7 bases. The V and J ends lost 6 bases and 3 bases, in that order; junction bases with no gene match: 16. Germline V gene data show CDR1 as LNHDA and CDR2 as SQIVND (reference sequence). The CDR3 is 17 amino acids. The CDR3 region is CASRSYLVGGEDTEAFF. CDR3 DNA: TGTGCCAGTAGATCATATTTGGTAGGGGGCGAGGACACTGAAGCTTTCTTT.

The chain links TRBV6-5 to TRBJ2-1, with 8 bases that match TRBD1. The J segment lost 0 bases and the V segment lost 3 bases, leaving 4 bases of the junction unmatched. The V gene's germline CDR1 is MNHEY and CDR2 SVGAGI. This CDR3 spans 16 amino acids. For the CDR3, the DNA is TGTGCCAGCAGTTATACAGGGGGGACCTCCTACAATGAGCAGTTCTTC. Amino acids: CASSYTGGTSYNEQFF.

The gene calls are TRBV6-5 and TRBJ2-7; TRBD1 is a possible D gene (6 bases). The CDR3 runs to 13 residues. The V gene lost 6 bases and the J gene lost 3 bases, with 12 bases spanning the gap. Germline lookup yields CDR1 MNHEY and CDR2 SVGAGI. The CDR3 bases are TGTGCCAGCAGAACAGGACAGTTCTACGAGCAGTACTTC. It yields the protein CASRTGQFYEQYF.

The chain links TRBV3-1 (or the pseudogene TRBV3-2) to TRBJ2-7; TRBD1 agrees at 7 bases. The germline CDR1 and CDR2 sequences are LGHDT and YNNKEL (reference sequence). The CDR3 loop spans 16 amino acids. With 3 bases clipped from V and 3 bases from J, the junction kept 11 bases outside the gene matches. CDR3 in DNA: TGTGCCAGCAGCCACCCAGGTCGACAGGGATTCTACGAGCAGTACTTC. Its translation: CASSHPGRQGFYEQYF.

The chain employs TRBV4-3 and TRBJ2-1; TRBD1 aligns across 8 bases. The J segment lost 10 bases and the V segment lost 0 bases, leaving 17 bases of the junction unmatched. The CDR3 spans 18 residues. Germline lookup yields CDR1 LGHNA and CDR2 YSLEER. The CDR3 bases are TGCGCCAGCAGCCAAGATCAGCGGAAGGACAGGGAGATTAGGGAGCAGTTCTTC. Its protein is CASSQDQRKDREIREQFF.

The V call is TRBV9, the J call TRBJ2-1, with unresolved D. Per the germline V gene, CDR1 is SGDLS and CDR2 is YYNGEE. This CDR3 is 12 amino acids long. Trimming took 3 bases from V and 5 from J, leaving 6 bases between them. This CDR3 is CASSETHNEQFF. The CDR3 coding sequence is TGTGCCAGCAGCGAAACTCACAATGAGCAGTTCTTC.